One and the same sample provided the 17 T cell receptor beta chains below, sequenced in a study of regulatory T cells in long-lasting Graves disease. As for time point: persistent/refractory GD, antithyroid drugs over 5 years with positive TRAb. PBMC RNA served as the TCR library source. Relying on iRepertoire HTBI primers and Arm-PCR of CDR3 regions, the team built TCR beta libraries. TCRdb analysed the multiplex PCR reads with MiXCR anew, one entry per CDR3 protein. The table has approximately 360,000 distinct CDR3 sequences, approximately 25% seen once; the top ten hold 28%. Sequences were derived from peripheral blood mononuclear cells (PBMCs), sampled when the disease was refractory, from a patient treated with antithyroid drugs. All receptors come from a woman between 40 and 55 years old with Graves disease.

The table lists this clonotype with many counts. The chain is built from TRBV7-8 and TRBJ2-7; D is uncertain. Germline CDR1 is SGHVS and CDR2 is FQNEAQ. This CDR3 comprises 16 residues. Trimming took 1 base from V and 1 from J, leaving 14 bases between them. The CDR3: CASSLGWQEASYEQYF. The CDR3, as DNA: TGTGCCAGCAGCTTAGGTTGGCAGGAAGCTTCCTACGAGCAGTACTTC.

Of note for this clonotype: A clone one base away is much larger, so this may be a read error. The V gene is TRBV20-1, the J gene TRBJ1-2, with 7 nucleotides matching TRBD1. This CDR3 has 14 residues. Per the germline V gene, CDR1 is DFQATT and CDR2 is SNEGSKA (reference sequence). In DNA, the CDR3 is TGCAGTGCTAGTGGGGACAGCTCTAACTATGACTACACCTTC. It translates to CSASGDSSNYDYTF.

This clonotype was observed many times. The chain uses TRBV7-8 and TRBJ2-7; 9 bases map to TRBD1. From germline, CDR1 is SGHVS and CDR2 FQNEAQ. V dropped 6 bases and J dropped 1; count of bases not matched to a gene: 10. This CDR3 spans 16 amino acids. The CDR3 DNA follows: TGTGCCAGCAGTCCTACCGGACAGGGGCGGTCCTACGAGCAGTACTTC. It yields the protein CASSPTGQGRSYEQYF.

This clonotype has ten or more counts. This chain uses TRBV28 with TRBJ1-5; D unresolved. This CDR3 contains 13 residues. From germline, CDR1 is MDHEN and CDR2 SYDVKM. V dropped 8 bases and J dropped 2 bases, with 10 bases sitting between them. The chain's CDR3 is CASGPRGNQPQHF. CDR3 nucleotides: TGTGCCAGCGGTCCGCGTGGCAATCAGCCCCAGCATTTT.

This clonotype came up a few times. The DNA for the CDR3 is TGTGCCTGGAGTGTCGACAGTCACTACGAGCAGTACTTC. It codes for CAWSVDSHYEQYF. The rearrangement uses TRBV30 and TRBJ2-7, with D maybe TRBD1 (5 bases). The CDR3 consists of 13 residues. V was clipped by 0 bases and J by 3 bases, with 9 bases between them. Looked up from germline, CDR1 is GTSNPN and CDR2 is SVGIG (reference sequence). Complete variable domain (other parts from reference TRBV30 and TRBJ2-7): SQTIHQWPATLVQPVGSPLSLECTVEGTSNPNLYWYRQAAGRGLQLLFYSVGIGQISSEVPQNLSASRPQDRQFILSSKKLLLSDSGFYLCAWSVDSHYEQYFGPGTRLTVT.

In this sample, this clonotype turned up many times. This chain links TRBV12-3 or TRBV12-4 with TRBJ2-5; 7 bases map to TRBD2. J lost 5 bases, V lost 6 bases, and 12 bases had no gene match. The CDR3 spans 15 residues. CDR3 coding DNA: TGTGCCAGCAGCCAGAGCGGGAACGGGGGGGAGACCCAGTACTTC. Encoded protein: CASSQSGNGGETQYF.

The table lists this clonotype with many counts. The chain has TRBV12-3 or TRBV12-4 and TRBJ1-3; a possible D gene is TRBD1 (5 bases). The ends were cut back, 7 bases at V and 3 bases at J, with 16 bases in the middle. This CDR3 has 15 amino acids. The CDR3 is CASNRVGGSGNTIYF. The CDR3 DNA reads TGTGCCAGCAATAGGGTTGGGGGTAGTGGAAACACCATATATTTT.

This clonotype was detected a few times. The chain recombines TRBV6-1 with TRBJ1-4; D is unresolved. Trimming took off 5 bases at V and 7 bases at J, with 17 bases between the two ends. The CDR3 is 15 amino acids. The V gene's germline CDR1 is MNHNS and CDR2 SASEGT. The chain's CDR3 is CASSRYGRGSEKLFF. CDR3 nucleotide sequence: TGTGCCAGCAGTCGATACGGGCGCGGGAGTGAAAAACTGTTTTTT.

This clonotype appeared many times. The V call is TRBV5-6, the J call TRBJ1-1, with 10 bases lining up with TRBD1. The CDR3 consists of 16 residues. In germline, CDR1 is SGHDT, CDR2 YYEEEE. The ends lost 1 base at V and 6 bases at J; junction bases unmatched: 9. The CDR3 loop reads CASSLRGQGVRSEAFF. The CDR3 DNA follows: TGTGCCAGCAGCTTGAGAGGACAGGGGGTAAGATCTGAAGCTTTCTTT.

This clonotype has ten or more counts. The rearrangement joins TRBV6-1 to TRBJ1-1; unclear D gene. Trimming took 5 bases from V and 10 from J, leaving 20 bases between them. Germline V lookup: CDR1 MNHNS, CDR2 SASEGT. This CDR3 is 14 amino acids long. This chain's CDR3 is CASSPRAGAERAFF. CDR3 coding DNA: TGTGCCAGCAGTCCCCGAGCGGGCGCAGAACGAGCTTTCTTT.

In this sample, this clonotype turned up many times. The DNA of the CDR3 is TGTGCCAGGGACATTCGCTCCTACGAGCAGTACTTC. The encoded protein is CARDIRSYEQYF. The chain carries TRBV2 and TRBJ2-7, with a possible D match to TRBD1 (5 bases). Trimming removed 9 bases at V and 0 bases at J, with 9 bases between. Germline loops: CDR1 SNHLY, CDR2 FYNNEI. CDR3 length equals 12 residues.

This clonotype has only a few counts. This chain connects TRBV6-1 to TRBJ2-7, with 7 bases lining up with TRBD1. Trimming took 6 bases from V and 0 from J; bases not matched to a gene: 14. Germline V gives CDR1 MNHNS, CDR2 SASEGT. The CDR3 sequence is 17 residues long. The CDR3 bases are TGTGCCAGCAGAAAAACTCTTTGGGACAGAAGCTCCTACGAGCAGTACTTC. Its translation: CASRKTLWDRSSYEQYF.

For the CDR3, the DNA is TGCAGTGCTATACGGACAGGGAACGAAGCTTTCTTT. Its protein product is CSAIRTGNEAFF. The chain couples TRBV20-1 to TRBJ1-1; 8 nucleotides match TRBD1. The CDR3 covers 12 residues. CDR1 and CDR2 (germline): DFQATT, SNEGSKA (reference sequence). V shed 4 bases and J 8 bases; nucleotides not matched to a gene: 6.

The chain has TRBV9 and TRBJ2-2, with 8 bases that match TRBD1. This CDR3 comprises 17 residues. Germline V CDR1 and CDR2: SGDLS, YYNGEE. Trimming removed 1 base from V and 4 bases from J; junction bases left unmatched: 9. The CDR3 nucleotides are TGTGCCAGCAGCGTACACGGACAGGGAGACATCACCGGGGAGCTGTTTTTT. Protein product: CASSVHGQGDITGELFF.

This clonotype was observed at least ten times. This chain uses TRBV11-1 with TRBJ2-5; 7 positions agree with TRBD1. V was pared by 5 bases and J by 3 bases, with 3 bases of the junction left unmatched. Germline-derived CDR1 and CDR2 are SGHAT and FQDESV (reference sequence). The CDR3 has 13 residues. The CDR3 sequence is CASSTDREETQYF. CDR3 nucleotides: TGTGCCAGCAGCACTGACAGGGAAGAGACCCAGTACTTC.

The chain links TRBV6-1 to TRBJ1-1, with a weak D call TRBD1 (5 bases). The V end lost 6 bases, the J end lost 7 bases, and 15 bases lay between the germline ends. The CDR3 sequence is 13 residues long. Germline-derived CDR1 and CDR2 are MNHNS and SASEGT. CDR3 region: CASRSVGLGEAFF. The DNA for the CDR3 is TGTGCCAGCAGGTCCGTGGGGCTCGGTGAAGCTTTCTTT.

DNA of the CDR3: TGTGCCAGCAGCGGTAATAGGGGGCAGGGGGCCAACGTCCTGACTTTC. Its translation: CASSGNRGQGANVLTF. The rearrangement joins TRBV7-2 to TRBJ2-6; TRBD1 aligns across 7 bases. CDR1 is SGHTA and CDR2 is FQGNSA in the germline V gene. The CDR3 runs to 16 residues. The V and J ends lost 5 bases and 4 bases, in that order; junction bases with no gene match: 8.